The source of this T cell receptor (beta chain) is a study of T cell responses to AZD1222 COVID-19 vaccine. This CDR3 comprises 12 residues. Trimming shortened V by 4 bases and J by 9 bases, and 13 bases separated the two germline ends. Germline V gives CDR1 SGHRS, CDR2 YFSETQ. This clone was seen a few times. Its matching antigen is unknown. Produced via immunoSEQ multiplex PCR; TCRdb's table is partial and in-frame only. The sample holds 65,000 to 95,000 clones, 80% to 90% seen once. Study-wide findings and caveats: Spike regions recognized by vaccine-associated CD4 TCRs spanned the protein, led by 160-218 and 743-854. Unmutated regions of variants are reportedly targeted by nearly half of spike-specific TCRs.

The chain employs TRBV5-1 and TRBJ2-5; TRBD2 is a possible D gene (5 bases). This specimen consisted of peripheral blood, obtained 28 days after the second AZD1222 dose. This receptor was identified in an adult who received the AZD1222 COVID-19 vaccine. The chain's CDR3 is CASSPSQEAQYF. The CDR3 region has the DNA TGCGCCAGCAGCCCATCTCAGGAGGCCCAGTACTTC. The full variable domain, its missing parts supplied by reference TRBV5-1 and TRBJ2-5, is KAGVTQTPRYLIKTRGQQVTLSCSPISGHRSVSWYQQTPGQGLQFLFEYFSETQRNKGNFPGRFSGRQFSNSRSEMNVSTLELGDSALYLCASSPSQEAQYFGPGTRLLVL.